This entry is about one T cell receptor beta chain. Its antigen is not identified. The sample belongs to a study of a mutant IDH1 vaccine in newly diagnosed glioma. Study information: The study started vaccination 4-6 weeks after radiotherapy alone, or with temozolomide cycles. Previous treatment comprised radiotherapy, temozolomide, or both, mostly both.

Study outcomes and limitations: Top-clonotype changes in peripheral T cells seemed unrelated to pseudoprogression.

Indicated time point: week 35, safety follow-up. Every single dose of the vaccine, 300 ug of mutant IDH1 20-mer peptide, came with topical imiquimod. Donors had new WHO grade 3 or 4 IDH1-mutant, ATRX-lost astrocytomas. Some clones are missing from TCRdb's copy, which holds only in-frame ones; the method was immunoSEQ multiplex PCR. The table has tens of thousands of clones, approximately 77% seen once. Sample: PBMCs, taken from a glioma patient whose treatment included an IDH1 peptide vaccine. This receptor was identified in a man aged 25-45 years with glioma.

CDR3 protein: CATSREPGGWPEAFF. The DNA of the CDR3 is TGTGCCACCAGCAGAGAACCGGGGGGATGGCCTGAAGCTTTCTTT. The chain joins TRBV15 to TRBJ1-1; D perhaps matches TRBD1 (5 bases). Germline CDR1 is LNHNV and CDR2 is YYDKDF (reference sequence). V lost 0 bases to trimming and J lost 6 bases, with 14 bases between them. The CDR3 runs to 15 residues. The variable domain in full, with the rest retrieved from reference TRBV15 and TRBJ1-1, is DAMVIQNPRYQVTQFGKPVTLSCSQTLNHNVMYWYQQKSSQAPKLLFHYYDKDFNNEADTPDNFQSRRPNTSFCFLDIRSPGLGDTAMYLCATSREPGGWPEAFFGQGTRLTVV.